Listed below are T cell receptor beta chains from one sample, sequenced in a study of shared clonotypes between healthy human individuals. Clones were sequenced by immunoSEQ multiplex PCR, and TCRdb holds only the in-frame ones, with some missing. The data show about 1.5 million clones, 95% to 99% seen once. Sequencing input: naive CD4+ T cells sorted from blood. These receptors all stem from a man between 25 and 39 years old in good health. Each CDR3 is given with its conserved first and last residue. Fields, in order: CDR3 protein, CDR3 DNA, clone size, V gene, J gene, D gene. D genes are given only for firm matches. Clone sizes are given selectively: once, few, many, or a class where the clone is expanded.

CDR3: CASSLTREQYF
DNA: TGTGCCAGCAGCTTGACCAGGGAGCAGTACTTC
size: -
V: TRBV5-8
J: TRBJ2-7
D: -

CDR3: CASSLGRLAGETQYF
DNA: TGTGCCAGCAGCTTAGGTCGACTAGCCGGGGAGACCCAGTACTTC
size: -
V: TRBV11-2
J: TRBJ2-5
D: TRBD2

CDR3: CASKLSFGGDNEQFF
DNA: TGTGCCAGCAAACTATCCTTCGGGGGAGACAATGAGCAGTTCTTC
size: -
V: TRBV18
J: TRBJ2-1
D: -

CDR3: CASSPARGGNQPQHF
DNA: TGTGCCAGCAGCCCCGCCCGGGGCGGCAATCAGCCCCAGCATTTT
size: -
V: TRBV9
J: TRBJ1-5
D: -

CDR3: CASRWDRNTDTQYF
DNA: TGCGCCAGCAGATGGGACCGAAACACAGATACGCAGTATTTT
size: -
V: TRBV5-1
J: TRBJ2-3
D: -

CDR3: CASSAGQGSYNEQFF
DNA: TGTGCCAGCAGCGCGGGACAGGGATCCTACAATGAGCAGTTCTTC
size: -
V: TRBV5-4
J: TRBJ2-1
D: TRBD1

CDR3: CASSSRDRGTGELFF
DNA: TGTGCCAGCAGCTCCCGGGACAGGGGAACCGGGGAGCTGTTTTTT
size: -
V: TRBV7-7
J: TRBJ2-2
D: TRBD1

CDR3: CASSNPGRVVNEQFF
DNA: TGTGCCAGCAGTAATCCGGGACGAGTGGTAAATGAGCAGTTCTTC
size: -
V: TRBV6-6
J: TRBJ2-1
D: -

CDR3: CASSLPGGDYGYTF
DNA: TGTGCCAGCAGCCTACCGGGAGGAGACTATGGCTACACCTTC
size: -
V: TRBV11-2
J: TRBJ1-2
D: -

CDR3: CASTQSGSQYNEQFF
DNA: TGCGCCAGCACCCAAAGCGGGAGTCAGTACAATGAGCAGTTCTTC
size: -
V: TRBV5-1
J: TRBJ2-1
D: TRBD2

CDR3: CASSPISSGRSYNEQFF
DNA: TGTGCCAGCTCACCAATCTCTAGCGGGAGGAGTTACAATGAGCAGTTCTTC
size: -
V: TRBV18
J: TRBJ2-1
D: TRBD2

CDR3: CTSSHGVGSDMAISTDTQYF
DNA: TGCACCAGCAGCCACGGGGTGGGATCAGACATGGCGATTAGCACAGATACGCAGTATTTT
size: -
V: TRBV1
J: TRBJ2-3
D: -

CDR3: CASSSRGRHSGANTEAFF
DNA: TGTGCCAGCAGCTCGAGGGGGAGGCACAGCGGAGCGAACACTGAAGCTTTCTTT
size: -
V: TRBV7-8
J: TRBJ1-1
D: -

CDR3: CASSLSGRALKEQYF
DNA: TGTGCCAGCAGCTTGTCCGGGAGGGCCCTGAAGGAGCAGTACTTC
size: -
V: TRBV5-4
J: TRBJ2-7
D: TRBD2

CDR3: CASSEIAGYAPQHF
DNA: TGCGCCAGCAGTGAGATAGCAGGGTACGCGCCCCAGCATTTT
size: -
V: TRBV10-2
J: TRBJ1-5
D: -

CDR3: CASAGLALDEQFF
DNA: TGTGCCAGCGCGGGACTAGCGCTAGATGAGCAGTTCTTC
size: -
V: TRBV2
J: TRBJ2-1
D: TRBD2

CDR3: CASSALAGAGYEQYF
DNA: TGTGCCAGCAGTGCACTAGCGGGAGCGGGCTACGAGCAGTACTTC
size: -
V: TRBV6-4
J: TRBJ2-7
D: TRBD2

CDR3: CASSQGASGSRPDTQYF
DNA: TGCGCCAGCAGCCAGGGGGCTAGCGGGAGTAGGCCAGATACGCAGTATTTT
size: -
V: TRBV4-3
J: TRBJ2-3
D: TRBD2

CDR3: CASSSTQGYRTEAFF
DNA: TGTGCCAGCAGCTCCACACAGGGTTACAGGACTGAAGCTTTCTTT
size: once
V: TRBV5-4
J: TRBJ1-1
D: -

CDR3: CASSLTRSYNEQFF
DNA: TGTGCCAGCTCACTCACCCGTTCCTACAATGAGCAGTTCTTC
size: -
V: TRBV18
J: TRBJ2-1
D: -

CDR3: CASSLKGPPGELFF
DNA: TGTGCCAGCAGCCTCAAGGGACCGCCCGGGGAGCTGTTTTTT
size: -
V: TRBV11-1
J: TRBJ2-2
D: -

CDR3: CASSLANRGQETQYF
DNA: TGTGCCAGCAGCTTGGCGAACAGGGGCCAAGAGACCCAGTACTTC
size: -
V: TRBV5-4
J: TRBJ2-5
D: TRBD1

CDR3: CASSGTAKNEKLFF
DNA: TGTGCCAGCAGCGGGACAGCGAAAAATGAAAAACTGTTTTTT
size: -
V: TRBV7-6
J: TRBJ1-4
D: TRBD1

CDR3: CASSKRPQGWADTQYF
DNA: TGTGCCAGCAGCAAAAGACCGCAGGGGTGGGCAGATACGCAGTATTTT
size: once
V: TRBV5-8
J: TRBJ2-3
D: -

CDR3: CASSGVRQPQHF
DNA: TGTGCCAGCAGTGGAGTTCGTCAGCCCCAGCATTTT
size: -
V: TRBV28
J: TRBJ1-5
D: -

CDR3: CASSLDGTAYGYTF
DNA: TGTGCCAGCAGCTTAGACGGGACAGCCTATGGCTACACCTTC
size: -
V: TRBV7-9
J: TRBJ1-2
D: TRBD1

CDR3: CASDSSSYNEQFF
DNA: TGTGCCAGCGATTCTAGCTCCTACAATGAGCAGTTCTTC
size: -
V: TRBV6-6
J: TRBJ2-1
D: -

CDR3: CASSTTTGGESYEQYF
DNA: TGTGCCAGCTCAACCACTACAGGGGGCGAATCCTACGAGCAGTACTTC
size: -
V: TRBV18
J: TRBJ2-7
D: TRBD1

CDR3: CAIRGEMSAMETQYF
DNA: TGTGCCATCAGGGGGGAGATGTCCGCAATGGAGACCCAGTACTTC
size: -
V: TRBV10-3
J: TRBJ2-5
D: -

CDR3: CASSRGQGLYTDTQYF
DNA: TGTGCCAGCAGCCGTGGACAGGGGTTGTATACAGATACGCAGTATTTT
size: once
V: TRBV5-4
J: TRBJ2-3
D: TRBD1

CDR3: CASSPRGHTNTETQYF
DNA: TGTGCCAGCAGCCCTAGGGGACACACCAACACAGAGACCCAGTACTTC
size: -
V: TRBV11-3
J: TRBJ2-5
D: -

CDR3: CASSQDGRRGPVRNEQFF
DNA: TGTGCCAGCAGCCAAGACGGGCGACGAGGGCCGGTTCGGAATGAGCAGTTCTTC
size: -
V: TRBV14
J: TRBJ2-1
D: -

CDR3: CASSDVTGGQPQHF
DNA: TGTGCCAGCAGTGACGTGACAGGGGGTCAGCCCCAGCATTTT
size: -
V: TRBV2
J: TRBJ1-5
D: TRBD1

CDR3: CASSIRQGASPSYEQYF
DNA: TGTGCCAGTAGTATTAGGCAGGGGGCGAGTCCCTCCTACGAGCAGTACTTC
size: -
V: TRBV19
J: TRBJ2-7
D: TRBD1

CDR3: CASSWGLALRNEQFF
DNA: TGCGCCAGCAGCTGGGGACTAGCTCTCCGGAATGAGCAGTTCTTC
size: -
V: TRBV5-1
J: TRBJ2-1
D: TRBD2

CDR3: CASSFPGLAGARSYEQYF
DNA: TGTGCCAGCAGCTTTCCGGGACTAGCGGGAGCCCGCTCCTACGAGCAGTACTTC
size: -
V: TRBV7-8
J: TRBJ2-7
D: TRBD2

CDR3: CASKALAAYGYTF
DNA: TGTGCCAGCAAGGCTTTGGCGGCCTATGGCTACACCTTC
size: -
V: TRBV6-5
J: TRBJ1-2
D: -

CDR3: CATMQGYSNQPQHF
DNA: TGTGCCACAATGCAGGGATATAGCAATCAGCCCCAGCATTTT
size: -
V: TRBV28
J: TRBJ1-5
D: -

CDR3: CASRGDRVEAFF
DNA: TGTGCCAGTAGAGGGGACAGGGTGGAAGCTTTCTTT
size: -
V: TRBV19
J: TRBJ1-1
D: TRBD1

CDR3: CASSLDPGPNEQFF
DNA: TGTGCCAGCAGCTTAGACCCAGGCCCAAATGAGCAGTTCTTC
size: once
V: TRBV11-2
J: TRBJ2-1
D: -

CDR3: CASSLVGQGSGTQYF
DNA: TGTGCCAGCAGCTTAGTGGGACAGGGAAGCGGGACCCAGTACTTC
size: -
V: TRBV7-9
J: TRBJ2-5
D: TRBD1

CDR3: CASSQGGWDTEAFF
DNA: TGCGCCAGCAGCCAAGGAGGATGGGACACTGAAGCTTTCTTT
size: -
V: TRBV4-1
J: TRBJ1-1
D: -

CDR3: CASSIAGRLSGGYTF
DNA: TGTGCCAGCAGTATTGCAGGGAGGCTAAGCGGTGGCTACACCTTC
size: -
V: TRBV28
J: TRBJ1-2
D: -

CDR3: CASSPLESSYNEQFF
DNA: TGTGCCAGCTCACCCCTAGAGAGCTCCTACAATGAGCAGTTCTTC
size: -
V: TRBV18
J: TRBJ2-1
D: -

CDR3: CASSLSVSEAFF
DNA: TGTGCCAGCAGCTTATCGGTCAGTGAAGCTTTCTTT
size: -
V: TRBV11-2
J: TRBJ1-1
D: -

CDR3: CSVSLRLAGYEQYF
DNA: TGCAGCGTATCCCTTCGACTAGCGGGATACGAGCAGTACTTC
size: -
V: TRBV29-1
J: TRBJ2-7
D: TRBD2

CDR3: CASAPISSNEQFF
DNA: TGTGCTAGTGCCCCAATATCTAGCAATGAGCAGTTCTTC
size: -
V: TRBV12-5
J: TRBJ2-1
D: -

CDR3: CASSPRTELYEQYF
DNA: TGTGCCAGCAGCCCACGGACAGAACTCTACGAGCAGTACTTC
size: -
V: TRBV9
J: TRBJ2-7
D: -

CDR3: CASAETGRRYEAFF
DNA: TGTGCCAGCGCGGAAACTGGCAGGCGATATGAAGCTTTCTTT
size: -
V: TRBV28
J: TRBJ1-1
D: -

CDR3: CASSQEGQGRQPQHF
DNA: TGCGCCAGCAGCCAAGAAGGACAGGGAAGGCAGCCCCAGCATTTT
size: -
V: TRBV4-1
J: TRBJ1-5
D: TRBD1

CDR3: CASSPQGYSNQPQHF
DNA: TGTGCCAGCAGCCCCCAGGGGTATAGCAATCAGCCCCAGCATTTT
size: -
V: TRBV9
J: TRBJ1-5
D: -

CDR3: CASSLDTGQYYEQYF
DNA: TGTGCCAGCAGCTTAGATACGGGACAGTACTACGAGCAGTACTTC
size: -
V: TRBV11-2
J: TRBJ2-7
D: TRBD1

CDR3: CASSLGLDTGELFF
DNA: TGTGCCAGCAGCTTAGGCCTCGACACCGGGGAGCTGTTTTTT
size: -
V: TRBV7-2
J: TRBJ2-2
D: -

CDR3: CASSPGQESYEQYF
DNA: TGTGCCAGCAGCCCCGGACAGGAATCCTACGAGCAGTACTTC
size: -
V: TRBV9
J: TRBJ2-7
D: TRBD1

CDR3: CASSLVGNSNQPQHF
DNA: TGTGCCAGCAGCTTAGTAGGGAATAGCAATCAGCCCCAGCATTTT
size: -
V: TRBV7-2
J: TRBJ1-5
D: -

CDR3: CASSPPVGRARQDTQYF
DNA: TGTGCCAGCAGCCCCCCCGTGGGGCGGGCCCGGCAGGATACGCAGTATTTT
size: -
V: TRBV11-2
J: TRBJ2-3
D: -

CDR3: CASSTGQGNEQFF
DNA: TGTGCCAGCAGCACGGGACAGGGGAATGAGCAGTTCTTC
size: -
V: TRBV7-7
J: TRBJ2-1
D: TRBD1

CDR3: CASSQTGGYGYTF
DNA: TGTGCCAGCAGCCAGACAGGCGGCTATGGCTACACCTTC
size: -
V: TRBV9
J: TRBJ1-2
D: -

CDR3: CASSWDYNEQFF
DNA: TGCGCCAGCAGCTGGGACTACAATGAGCAGTTCTTC
size: few
V: TRBV5-1
J: TRBJ2-1
D: -

CDR3: CATSRVTGRDSSRGPPYEQYF
DNA: TGTGCCACCTCCCGGGTCACAGGTCGGGACAGTTCAAGAGGGCCGCCTTACGAGCAGTACTTC
size: -
V: TRBV21-1
J: TRBJ2-7
D: -